These 11 T cell receptor beta chains came from one sample sequenced in a study of cytomegalovirus exposure and HLA in healthy donors. The PCR was carried out with 60 Vbeta primers and 13 Jbeta primers. Data came from immunoSEQ multiplex PCR; TCRdb stores just in-frame clones and leaves some out. The repertoire holds about 160,000 clones, with roughly 80% as singletons. The specimen was PBMCs. The receptors were sampled from a man aged 40-49 years in good health and CMV-seronegative.

The CDR3 nucleotides read TGTGCCAGTAGTATAGCAGGGGCCAATGAGCAGTTCTTC. Its protein is CASSIAGANEQFF. V usage is TRBV19 and J usage is TRBJ2-1; possibly TRBD1 for D (6 bases). Germline V gene data show CDR1 as LNHDA and CDR2 as SQIVND (reference sequence). This CDR3 is built from 13 residues. The V end lost 1 base, the J end lost 6 bases, and 7 bases lay between the germline ends.

J is TRBJ2-7 and V is TRBV9, with D possibly being TRBD2 (5 bases). This CDR3 comprises 18 residues. Trimming stripped 0 bases from V and 2 bases from J, with 21 bases between. Germline-derived CDR1 and CDR2 are SGDLS and YYNGEE. In DNA form, the CDR3 reads TGTGCCAGCAGCGTAGATTCCTTGGGAGTCGGCAGGACCTACGAGCAGTACTTC. This encodes CASSVDSLGVGRTYEQYF.

On this clone itself: In the same sample, other DNA sequences code for this CDR3. The chain has TRBV5-1 and TRBJ2-2, with a possible D match to TRBD1 (6 bases). The CDR3 has 16 residues. Germline V lookup: CDR1 SGHRS, CDR2 YFSETQ. The V and J ends lost 4 bases and 4 bases respectively, with 17 bases between them. DNA of the CDR3: TGCGCCAGCAGCCTATGGACAGTGGGTACCACCGGGGAGCTGTTTTTT. It is translated as CASSLWTVGTTGELFF.

In regard to this clone: The same CDR3 can be traced to other DNA sequences in this sample. This chain uses TRBV5-1 with TRBJ1-1, with 9 bases lining up with TRBD1. Per germline, CDR1 SGHRS and CDR2 YFSETQ. V was pared by 3 bases and J by 1 base, with 1 base of the junction left unmatched. The CDR3 has 14 residues. As DNA, the CDR3 is TGCGCCAGCAGCTCGGGACAGGGGAACACTGAAGCTTTCTTT. It specifies CASSSGQGNTEAFF.

This chain uses TRBV7-9 with TRBJ1-6; maybe TRBD1 (6 bases). This CDR3 is 15 amino acids long. Trimming left V 4 bases short and J 6 bases short, with 13 bases between. Per the germline V gene, CDR1 is SEHNR and CDR2 is FQNEAQ (reference sequence). For the CDR3, the DNA is TGTGCCAGCAGCTCATTAACAGGGTCTAATTCACCCCTCCACTTT. Translated, it gives CASSSLTGSNSPLHF.

J is TRBJ2-3 and V is TRBV11-2, with TRBD2 matching over 11 bases. With V trimmed by 5 bases and J by 5 bases, 12 bases remained unmatched. There are 17 residues in the CDR3. The germline gives CDR1 SGHAT, CDR2 FQNNGV. CDR3 DNA sequence: TGTGCCAGCAGCCCGGCGGTAGCGGGGGGGCGAGGAGATACGCAGTATTTT. This gives the protein CASSPAVAGGRGDTQYF.

In regard to this clone: Other DNA sequences in the sample encode the same CDR3. The rearrangement uses TRBV5-1 and TRBJ1-1; 9 positions agree with TRBD1. Germline V CDR1 and CDR2: SGHRS, YFSETQ. This CDR3 comprises 15 residues. V was clipped by 8 bases and J by 4 bases; unmatched bases: 12. CDR3 amino acids: CASSAGQGRSTEAFF. The CDR3 DNA is TGCGCCAGTAGCGCCGGACAGGGGAGGAGCACTGAAGCTTTCTTT.

This chain links TRBV29-1 with TRBJ2-7; 8 positions agree with TRBD2. The CDR3 consists of 13 residues. Germline trimming cut 3 bases from V and 5 bases from J; bases unmatched to any gene: 6. CDR1 is SQVTM and CDR2 is ANQGSEA in the germline V gene. The CDR3 DNA reads as TGCAGCGTTGATTTACTAGCGGAAAACGAGCAGTACTTC. It is translated as CSVDLLAENEQYF.

The gene calls are TRBV15 and TRBJ2-1; 12 nucleotides align to TRBD2. After removal of 0 bases from V and 5 bases from J, the junction contained 14 bases not matched to a gene. The germline V gene has CDR1 LNHNV and CDR2 YYDKDF (reference sequence). The CDR3 is 20 amino acids. The CDR3 bases are TGTGCCACCAGCAGAGATTTAAGGGCCTGGCTAGCGGGGGGGAACAATGAGCAGTTCTTC. Translating it yields CATSRDLRAWLAGGNNEQFF.

The V and J genes are TRBV27 and TRBJ2-7, with D perhaps TRBD1 (6 bases). There are 12 residues in the CDR3. Germline CDR1 MNHEY, CDR2 SMNVEV (reference sequence). Trimming took off 5 bases at V and 7 bases at J, with 12 bases between the two ends. The CDR3 nucleotides are TGTGCCAGCAGTCCCAACAGGGAAGAGCAGTACTTC. It translates to CASSPNREEQYF.

The chain combines TRBV5-7 with TRBJ2-1, with D perhaps TRBD1 (6 bases). TRBV5-7 is placed among ORFs of uncertain function. Between the trimmed V and J ends, which lost 1 base and 8 bases, there was a span of 25 bases. The CDR3 totals 18 residues. The CDR3: CASSLLQGDHREKDEQFF. The CDR3 coding sequence is TGTGCCAGCAGCTTGCTTCAGGGAGACCACAGGGAGAAGGATGAGCAGTTCTTC.